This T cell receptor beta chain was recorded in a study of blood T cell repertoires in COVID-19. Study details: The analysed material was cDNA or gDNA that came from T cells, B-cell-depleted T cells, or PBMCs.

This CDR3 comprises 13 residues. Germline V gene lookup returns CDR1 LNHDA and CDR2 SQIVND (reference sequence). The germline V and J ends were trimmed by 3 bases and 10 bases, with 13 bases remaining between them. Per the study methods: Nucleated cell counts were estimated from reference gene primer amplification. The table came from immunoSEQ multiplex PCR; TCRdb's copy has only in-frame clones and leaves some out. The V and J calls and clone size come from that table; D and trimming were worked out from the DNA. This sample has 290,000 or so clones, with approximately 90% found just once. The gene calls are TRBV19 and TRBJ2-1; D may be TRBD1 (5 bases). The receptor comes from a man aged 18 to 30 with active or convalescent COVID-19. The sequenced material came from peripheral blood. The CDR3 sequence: CASSISGLGEQFF. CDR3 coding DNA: TGTGCCAGTAGTATTTCAGGGTTGGGAGAGCAGTTCTTC.